This T cell receptor (beta chain) appears in the sequencing data of a study of T cells after yellow fever vaccination. TCRdb recomputed calls from the 5' RACE reads with MiXCR, one row per CDR3 protein. The sample lists about 130,000 distinct CDR3 sequences; almost 9% were seen once. This clonotype has just a few counts. Its cognate antigen is unknown. Study-level points and caveats: Abundant clonotypes from the bulk population could get into FACS-sorted repertoires as contaminants.

With 5 bases removed from V and 8 bases from J, the gap between germline ends came to 18 bases. The CDR3 runs 15 residues. Looked up from germline, CDR1 is SNHLY and CDR2 is FYNNEI. This sample comprised CD8+ T cells sorted from PBMCs, obtained on the day of the yellow fever booster vaccination. The chain combines TRBV2 with TRBJ1-4; the D is unclear. The TCR was taken from a young man who received the YFV17D yellow fever vaccine. The CDR3 protein is CASSYRESFLEKLFF. In DNA form, the CDR3 reads TGTGCCAGCAGTTACCGGGAGTCCTTTTTGGAAAAACTGTTTTTT.